This T cell receptor (beta chain) was sequenced for a study of blood T cell repertoires in COVID-19. In the authors' methods: Reference gene primer amplification gave nucleated cell count estimates. Measured with immunoSEQ multiplex PCR; TCRdb has only the in-frame clones, and not every one. From that table come the V and J calls and clone size; the DNA was used to work out D and trimming. The data hold fewer than 250,000 clones, with 84% observed a single time. Trimming took 7 bases from V and 7 from J, leaving 11 bases between them. Germline V lookup: CDR1 SQVTM, CDR2 ANQGSEA. The CDR3 sequence is 11 residues long.

The rearrangement joins TRBV29-1 to TRBJ2-1; D may be TRBD2 (6 bases). The origin of this receptor is a woman aged 25 to 39 who had recovered from COVID-19. The sample comprised PBMCs or T cells enriched from blood (not recorded which). The CDR3 DNA sequence: TGCAGCGCTGGACTACCTAATGAGCAGTTCTTC. Protein product: CSAGLPNEQFF.